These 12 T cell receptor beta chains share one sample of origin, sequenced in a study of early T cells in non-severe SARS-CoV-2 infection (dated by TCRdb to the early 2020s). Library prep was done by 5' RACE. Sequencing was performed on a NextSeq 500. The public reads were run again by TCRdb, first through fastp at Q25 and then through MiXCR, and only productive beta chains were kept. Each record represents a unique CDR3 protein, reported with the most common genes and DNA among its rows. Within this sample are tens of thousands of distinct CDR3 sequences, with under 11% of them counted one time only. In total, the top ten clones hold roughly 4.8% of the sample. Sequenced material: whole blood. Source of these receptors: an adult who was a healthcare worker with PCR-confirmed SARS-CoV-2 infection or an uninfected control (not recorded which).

The chain's CDR3 is CASSLNPPGVIRNEQFF. CDR3 DNA: TGTGCCAGCAGCTTAAACCCTCCAGGGGTGATCAGGAATGAGCAGTTCTTC. V is TRBV7-3 and J is TRBJ2-1, with D tentatively TRBD1 (6 bases). The CDR3 extends over 17 amino acids. Per the germline V gene, CDR1 is SGHTA and CDR2 is FQGTGA. V lost 1 base to trimming and J lost 7 bases, with 20 bases between them.

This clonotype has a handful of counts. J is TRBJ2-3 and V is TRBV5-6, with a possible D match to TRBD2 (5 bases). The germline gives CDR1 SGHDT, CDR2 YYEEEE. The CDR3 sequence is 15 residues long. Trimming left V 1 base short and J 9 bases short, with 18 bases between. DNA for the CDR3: TGTGCCAGCAGCTTGTTGACTAACCCTAGGACCACGCAGTATTTT. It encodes CASSLLTNPRTTQYF.

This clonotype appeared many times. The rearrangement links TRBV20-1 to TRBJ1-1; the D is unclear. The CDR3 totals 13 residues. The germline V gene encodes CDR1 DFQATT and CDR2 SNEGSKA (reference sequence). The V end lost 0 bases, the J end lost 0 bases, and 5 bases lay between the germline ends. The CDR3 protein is CSARDPLNTEAFF. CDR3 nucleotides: TGCAGTGCTAGAGATCCTCTGAACACTGAAGCTTTCTTT.

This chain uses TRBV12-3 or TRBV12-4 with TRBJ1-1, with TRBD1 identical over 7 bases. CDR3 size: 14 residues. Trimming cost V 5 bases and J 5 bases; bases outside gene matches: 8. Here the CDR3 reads CASSVPGGQTEAFF. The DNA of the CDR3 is TGTGCCAGCAGTGTCCCAGGGGGACAAACTGAAGCTTTCTTT.

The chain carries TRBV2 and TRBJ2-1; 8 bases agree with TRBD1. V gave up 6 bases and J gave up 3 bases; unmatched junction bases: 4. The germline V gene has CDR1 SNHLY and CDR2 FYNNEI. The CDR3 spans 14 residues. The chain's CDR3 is CASRRDRNYNEQFF. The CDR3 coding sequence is TGTGCCAGCAGAAGGGACAGGAACTACAATGAGCAGTTCTTC. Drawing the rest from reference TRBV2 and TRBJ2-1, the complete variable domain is EPEVTQTPSHQVTQMGQEVILRCVPISNHLYFYWYRQILGQKVEFLVSFYNNEISEKSEIFDDQFSVERPDGSNFTLKIRSTKLEDSAMYFCASRRDRNYNEQFFGPGTRLTVL.

CDR3 sequence: CASSLAGQGDYGYTF. CDR3 nucleotides: TGCGCCAGCAGCTTGGCGGGTCAGGGGGACTATGGCTACACCTTC. The gene calls are TRBV5-1 and TRBJ1-2; 7 nucleotides line up with TRBD1. This CDR3 contains 15 residues. V trimming: 0 bases; J trimming: 3 bases; junction bases outside the gene matches: 5. CDR1 and CDR2 (germline): SGHRS, YFSETQ.

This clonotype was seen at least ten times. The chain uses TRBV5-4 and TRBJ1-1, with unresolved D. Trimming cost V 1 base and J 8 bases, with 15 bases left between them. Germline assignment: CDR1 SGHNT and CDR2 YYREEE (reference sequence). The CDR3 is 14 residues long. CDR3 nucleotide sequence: TGTGCCAGCAGCTTGTATCTAACGGGCAGGGAAGCTTTCTTT. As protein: CASSLYLTGREAFF.

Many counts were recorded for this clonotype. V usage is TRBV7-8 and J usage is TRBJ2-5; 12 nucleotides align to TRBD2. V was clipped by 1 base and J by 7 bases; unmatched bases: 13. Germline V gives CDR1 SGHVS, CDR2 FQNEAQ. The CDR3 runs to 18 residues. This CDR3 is CASSLDRTSGGREGTQYF. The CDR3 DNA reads TGTGCCAGCAGCTTAGACCGCACTAGCGGGGGGCGGGAAGGGACCCAGTACTTC.

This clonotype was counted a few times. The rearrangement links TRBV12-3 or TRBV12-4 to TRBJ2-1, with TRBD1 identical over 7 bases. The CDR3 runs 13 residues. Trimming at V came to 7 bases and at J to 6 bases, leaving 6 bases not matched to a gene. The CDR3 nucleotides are TGTGCCAGCAAAAGGACAGGAGTCAATGAGCAGTTCTTC. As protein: CASKRTGVNEQFF.

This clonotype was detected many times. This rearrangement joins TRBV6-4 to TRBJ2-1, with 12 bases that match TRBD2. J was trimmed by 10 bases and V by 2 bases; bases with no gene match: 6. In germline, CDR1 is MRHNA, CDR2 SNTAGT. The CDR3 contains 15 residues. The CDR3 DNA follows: TGTGCCAGCAGTGACACTAGCGGGGGGCCAGAGGAGCAGTTCTTC. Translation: CASSDTSGGPEEQFF.

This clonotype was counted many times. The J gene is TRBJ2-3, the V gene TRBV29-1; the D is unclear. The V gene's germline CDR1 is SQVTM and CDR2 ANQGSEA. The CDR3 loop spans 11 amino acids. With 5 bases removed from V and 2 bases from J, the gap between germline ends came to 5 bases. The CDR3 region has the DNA TGCAGCGTTCTTTCCACAGATACGCAGTATTTT. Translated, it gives CSVLSTDTQYF.

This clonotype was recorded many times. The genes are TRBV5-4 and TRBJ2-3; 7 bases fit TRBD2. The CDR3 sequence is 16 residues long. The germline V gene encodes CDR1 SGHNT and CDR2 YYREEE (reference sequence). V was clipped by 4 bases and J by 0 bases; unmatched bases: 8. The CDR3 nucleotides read TGTGCCAGCAGCACGTCTAGCGGTACGAGCACAGATACGCAGTATTTT. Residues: CASSTSSGTSTDTQYF. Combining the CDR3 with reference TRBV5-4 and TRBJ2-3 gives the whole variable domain ETGVTQSPTHLIKTRGQQVTLRCSSQSGHNTVSWYQQALGQGPQFIFQYYREEENGRGNFPPRFSGLQFPNYSSELNVNALELDDSALYLCASSTSSGTSTDTQYFGPGTRLTVL.